This entry is about one TCR beta chain. The antigen remains unidentified. These data belong to a study of beta chain features in type 1 diabetes. General study results and limits: A moderate, significant TCRB CDR3 shortening appeared in type 1 diabetes across four CD4+ subsets.

Expressed TCRB transcripts were sequenced after all isolated RNA was converted to cDNA. Only in-frame clones appear in the TCRdb table, and some are missing; sequencing was by immunoSEQ multiplex PCR. There are some 250,000 clones in the sample; around 9.9% occur only once, and approximately 0.017% lies in the top ten. Looked up from germline, CDR1 is GTSNPN and CDR2 is SVGIG (reference sequence). CDR3 length equals 14 residues. V dropped 0 bases and J dropped 5 bases, with 13 bases sitting between them. Sequencing input: naive CD4+ T cells from blood. The source of this sequence is a man aged 25-45 years with type 1 diabetes. This chain uses TRBV30 with TRBJ1-1, with D uncertain. CDR3 nucleotide sequence: TGTGCCTGGAGTGTACTCCACAGAGTTACTGAAGCTTTCTTT. Protein product: CAWSVLHRVTEAFF.